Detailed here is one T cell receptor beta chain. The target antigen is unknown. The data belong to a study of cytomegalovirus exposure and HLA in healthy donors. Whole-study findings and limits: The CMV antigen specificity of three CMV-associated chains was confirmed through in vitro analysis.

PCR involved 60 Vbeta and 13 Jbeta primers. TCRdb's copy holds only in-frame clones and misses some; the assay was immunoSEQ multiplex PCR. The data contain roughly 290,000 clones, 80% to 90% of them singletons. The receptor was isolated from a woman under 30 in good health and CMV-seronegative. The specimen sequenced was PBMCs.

The CDR3 region is CAWSARRTSGASTDTQYF. CDR3 coding DNA: TGTGCCTGGAGTGCACGTAGGACTAGCGGGGCGAGCACAGATACGCAGTATTTT. The chain carries TRBV30 and TRBJ2-3; 12 nucleotides agree with TRBD2. CDR1 is GTSNPN, CDR2 SVGIG, per germline (reference sequence). Losses at the gene ends were 1 base for V and 0 bases for J; bases not matched to a gene: 8. The CDR3 has 18 residues. Full variable domain (outside the CDR3, taken from reference TRBV30 and TRBJ2-3): SQTIHQWPATLVQPVGSPLSLECTVEGTSNPNLYWYRQAAGRGLQLLFYSVGIGQISSEVPQNLSASRPQDRQFILSSKKLLLSDSGFYLCAWSARRTSGASTDTQYFGPGTRLTVL.